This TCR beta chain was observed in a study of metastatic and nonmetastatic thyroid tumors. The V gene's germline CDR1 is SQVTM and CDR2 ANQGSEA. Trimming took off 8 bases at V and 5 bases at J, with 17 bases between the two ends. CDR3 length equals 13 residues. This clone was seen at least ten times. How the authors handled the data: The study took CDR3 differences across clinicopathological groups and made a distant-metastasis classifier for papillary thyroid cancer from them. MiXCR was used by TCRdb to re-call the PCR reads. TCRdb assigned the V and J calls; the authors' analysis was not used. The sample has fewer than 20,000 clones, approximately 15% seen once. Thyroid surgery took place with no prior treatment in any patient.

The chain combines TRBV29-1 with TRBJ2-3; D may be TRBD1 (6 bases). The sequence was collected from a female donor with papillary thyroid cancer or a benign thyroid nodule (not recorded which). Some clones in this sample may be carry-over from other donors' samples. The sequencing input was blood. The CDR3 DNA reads TGCAGCTTTCTAACAGGGATCGGAGATACGCAGTATTTT. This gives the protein CSFLTGIGDTQYF.